This passage covers 11 T cell receptor beta chains from one sample sequenced in a study of T cells after yellow fever vaccination. TCRdb recomputed calls from the 5' RACE reads with MiXCR, one row per CDR3 protein. The sample lists 450,000 to 550,000 distinct CDR3 sequences; roughly 22% were seen once. The starting material was PBMCs, obtained 20 to 25 days after the first yellow fever vaccination. These receptors were obtained from a man aged 18 to 30 who received the YFV17D yellow fever vaccine.

This clonotype showed up many times. This chain joins TRBV12-3 or TRBV12-4 and TRBJ2-5, with 8 bases identical to TRBD1. The CDR3 has 14 amino acids. Trimming removed 8 bases from V and 5 bases from J; junction bases left unmatched: 10. For the CDR3, the DNA is TGTGCCAGCGGACTGACAGGGGCAGGGGAGACCCAGTACTTC. Protein sequence: CASGLTGAGETQYF.

The chain employs TRBV6-5 and TRBJ2-1; TRBD1 matches at 7 bases. Germline CDR1 is MNHEY and CDR2 is SVGAGI. This CDR3 contains 13 residues. Germline trimming cut 6 bases from V and 10 bases from J; bases unmatched to any gene: 9. Here the CDR3 reads CASSYHRGREQFF. The CDR3 coding sequence is TGTGCCAGCAGCTACCACAGGGGTCGGGAGCAGTTCTTC.

This clonotype was counted between two and nine times. The chain recombines TRBV15 with TRBJ2-7; D is perhaps TRBD1 (5 bases). V lost 5 bases, J lost 3 bases, and 8 bases lay in between. This CDR3 is 12 amino acids long. CDR1 and CDR2 from the germline V gene are LNHNV and YYDKDF (reference sequence). The CDR3 here is CATSQGYYEQYF. In DNA, the CDR3 is TGTGCCACCAGCCAGGGTTACTACGAGCAGTACTTC.

This clonotype was recorded a few times. The V call is TRBV7-2, the J call TRBJ1-2; D might be TRBD1 (6 bases). The germline CDR1 and CDR2 sequences are SGHTA and FQGNSA. V lost 11 bases to trimming and J lost 6 bases, with 25 bases between them. CDR3 size: 15 residues. The CDR3 DNA follows: TGTGCCGGCGCCCCCCCCGGGACAAGATCGCATGGCTACACCTTC. Amino acid sequence: CAGAPPGTRSHGYTF. Drawing the rest from reference TRBV7-2 and TRBJ1-2, the complete variable domain is GAGVSQSPSNKVTEKGKDVELRCDPISGHTALYWYRQSLGQGLEFLIYFQGNSAPDKSGLPSDRFSAERTGGSVSTLTIQRTQQEDSAVYLCAGAPPGTRSHGYTFGSGTRLTVV.

This clonotype was recorded a few times. V usage is TRBV18 and J usage is TRBJ2-3; weak D call: TRBD2 (5 bases). This CDR3 spans 14 amino acids. V lost 0 bases to trimming and J lost 3 bases, with 7 bases between them. Looked up from germline, CDR1 is KGHSH and CDR2 is LQKENI. Here the CDR3 reads CASSPPAGTDTQYF. In nucleotides, the CDR3 is TGTGCCAGCTCACCACCGGCGGGTACAGATACGCAGTATTTT.

The chain couples TRBV5-8 to TRBJ2-7, with 9 positions matching TRBD1. V lost 4 bases to trimming and J lost 5 bases; unmatched junction nucleotides: 7. The V gene's germline CDR1 is SGHTS and CDR2 YDEGEE. CDR3 length: 14 residues. The CDR3 sequence is CASSPWTGVHEQYV. The DNA for the CDR3 is TGTGCCAGCAGCCCCTGGACAGGGGTACACGAGCAGTACGTC.

This clonotype appeared a few times. The V and J genes are TRBV7-8 and TRBJ2-7; D gene uncertain. The ends were cut back, 5 bases at V and 5 bases at J, with 19 bases in the middle. The CDR3 has 15 amino acids. Germline CDR1 and CDR2: SGHVS and FQNEAQ. The CDR3 protein is CASSGWAAYPHEQYF. CDR3 bases: TGTGCCAGCAGCGGGTGGGCCGCTTACCCCCACGAGCAGTACTTC.

The chain carries TRBV5-1 and TRBJ2-4, with 7 nucleotides matching TRBD1. The CDR3 totals 15 residues. V was pared by 1 base and J by 5 bases, with 6 bases of the junction left unmatched. Germline CDR1 reads SGHRS; CDR2 reads YFSETQ. The CDR3 loop is CASSLRGGVENIQYF. CDR3 in DNA: TGCGCCAGCAGCTTGCGAGGGGGCGTGGAAAACATTCAGTACTTC.

The chain has TRBV21-1 and TRBJ2-7; TRBD1 is the table's D call, not checked against the DNA. TRBV21-1 is a known pseudogene. CDR3 length: 16 residues. CDR3: CASSKRGRGRTYEQYF. The CDR3 DNA reads as TGTGCCAGCAGCAAACGTGGCAGGGGGCGTACGTACGAGCAGTACTTC.

The gene calls are TRBV20-1 and TRBJ2-3; TRBD1 aligns across 10 bases. This CDR3 spans 14 amino acids. Germline V gives CDR1 DFQATT, CDR2 SNEGSKA (reference sequence). V was pared by 4 bases and J by 3 bases, with 4 bases of the junction left unmatched. CDR3 sequence: CSAMDRGATDTQYF. In DNA, the CDR3 is TGCAGTGCTATGGACAGGGGGGCGACAGATACGCAGTATTTT.

The chain employs TRBV5-6 and TRBJ2-6; the match to TRBD1 covers 9 bases. Per the germline V gene, CDR1 is SGHDT and CDR2 is YYEEEE. With V trimmed by 2 bases and J by 4 bases, 4 bases remained unmatched. The CDR3 loop spans 16 amino acids. The CDR3 region has the DNA TGTGCCAGCAGCTTAGGACAGGGGAGCGGGGCCAACGTCCTGACTTTC. Its protein is CASSLGQGSGANVLTF.